Below, 19 T cell receptor beta chains from the same sample are listed, as sequenced in a study of cytomegalovirus exposure and HLA in healthy donors. PCR used 60 Vbeta primers and 13 Jbeta primers. TCRdb keeps only in-frame clones here, not all; method: immunoSEQ multiplex PCR. The table lists 55,000 to 80,000 clones, about 77% of them singletons. The source material was PBMCs. The source is a man aged 40-49 years in good health and CMV-seronegative.

This clone was counted between two and nine times. CDR3 DNA sequence: TGTGCCAGCAGCTTAGGAACAGGGGTGGGCACTGAAGCTTTCTTT. It encodes CASSLGTGVGTEAFF. This sequence joins TRBV7-9 and TRBJ1-1; 7 nucleotides align to TRBD1. V lost 1 base, J lost 4 bases, and 6 bases stayed unmatched. Germline CDR1 reads SEHNR; CDR2 reads FQNEAQ (reference sequence). The CDR3 extends over 15 amino acids.

The CDR3 DNA follows: TGCGCCAGCAGCTTGGACGAGTACGAGCAGTACTTC. This translates into CASSLDEYEQYF. This chain joins TRBV5-1 and TRBJ2-7; D call uncertain. Germline lookup yields CDR1 SGHRS and CDR2 YFSETQ. V lost 0 bases and J 4 bases, leaving 5 bases between the germline ends. The CDR3 is made up of 12 amino acids. Full variable domain (remainder filled in from reference TRBV5-1 and TRBJ2-7): KAGVTQTPRYLIKTRGQQVTLSCSPISGHRSVSWYQQTPGQGLQFLFEYFSETQRNKGNFPGRFSGRQFSNSRSEMNVSTLELGDSALYLCASSLDEYEQYFGPGTRLTVT.

V gene TRBV11-3 combines with J gene TRBJ2-1; 10 bases are shared with TRBD2. Germline trimming cut 2 bases from V and 9 bases from J; bases unmatched to any gene: 16. This CDR3 is 18 amino acids long. Germline loops: CDR1 SGHNT, CDR2 YENEEA. The CDR3 protein is CASSLIPAGSGRAGEQFF. The DNA for the CDR3 is TGTGCCAGCAGCTTAATCCCCGCAGGGAGCGGGAGGGCCGGTGAGCAGTTCTTC.

The chain links TRBV7-2 to TRBJ1-4, with D unresolved. The V and J ends lost 5 bases and 7 bases respectively, with 14 bases between them. The CDR3 has 14 residues. Germline-derived CDR1 and CDR2 are SGHTA and FQGNSA. CDR3 bases: TGTGCCAGCAGCGTGAGTGGTACGGGTGAAAAACTGTTTTTT. Its protein is CASSVSGTGEKLFF.

The genes are TRBV27 and TRBJ1-4; TRBD1 might be the D (5 bases). CDR1 and CDR2 (germline): MNHEY, SMNVEV (reference sequence). V was pared by 6 bases and J by 0 bases, with 14 bases between. The CDR3 runs to 16 residues. The CDR3 DNA reads as TGTGCCAGCAGCCCCGACAGAGTACCAACTAATGAAAAACTGTTTTTT. This codes for CASSPDRVPTNEKLFF. Variable domain in full (rest from reference TRBV27 and TRBJ1-4): EAQVTQNPRYLITVTGKKLTVTCSQNMNHEYMSWYRQDPGLGLRQIYYSMNVEVTDKGDVPEGYKVSRKEKRNFPLILESPSPNQTSLYFCASSPDRVPTNEKLFFGSGTQLSVL.

The rearrangement joins TRBV5-1 to TRBJ2-3; tentative D call: TRBD1 (6 bases). This CDR3 is built from 15 residues. V was cut by 3 bases and J by 0 bases, with 11 bases left in between. The germline V gene encodes CDR1 SGHRS and CDR2 YFSETQ. The CDR3, as DNA: TGCGCCAGCAGCTACGGGACACCTAGCACAGATACGCAGTATTTT. As protein: CASSYGTPSTDTQYF.

The rearrangement joins TRBV7-6 to TRBJ1-4, with 9 nucleotides matching TRBD1. There are 16 residues in the CDR3. The trim removed 5 bases at V and 4 bases at J, leaving 8 bases unmatched. The germline V gene has CDR1 SGHVS and CDR2 FNYEAQ. CDR3 amino acids: CASSPGTGYGNEKLFF. For the CDR3, the DNA is TGTGCCAGCAGCCCCGGGACAGGGTATGGTAATGAAAAACTGTTTTTT.

In its sample, this clone was seen a few times. V and J are TRBV19 and TRBJ1-1; no reliable D call. Trimming removed 4 bases at V and 2 bases at J, with 8 bases between. This CDR3 spans 13 amino acids. Germline loops: CDR1 LNHDA, CDR2 SQIVND (reference sequence). The CDR3 DNA reads TGTGCCAGTAGTACCCGGGAAAACACTGAAGCTTTCTTT. Translation gives CASSTRENTEAFF.

CDR3 sequence reads: CASSYQNTEAFF. Written as DNA, the CDR3 is TGTGCCAGCAGTTACCAGAACACTGAAGCTTTCTTT. The genes are TRBV6-5 and TRBJ1-1, with D unresolved. The length of the CDR3 is 12 residues. V was pared by 2 bases and J by 1 base, with 2 bases between. Looked up from germline, CDR1 is MNHEY and CDR2 is SVGAGI.

The rearrangement joins TRBV5-1 to TRBJ1-2; D is perhaps TRBD1 (5 bases). V dropped 0 bases and J dropped 8 bases, with 11 bases sitting between them. Germline CDR1 and CDR2: SGHRS and YFSETQ. This CDR3 is 13 amino acids long. In DNA, the CDR3 is TGCGCCAGCAGCTTGGTACAGGCTACCGGCTACACCTTC. Amino acid sequence: CASSLVQATGYTF.

The chain links TRBV5-6 to TRBJ1-1; D unclear. CDR1 is SGHDT, CDR2 YYEEEE, per germline. V was clipped by 1 base and J by 0 bases, with 13 bases between them. This CDR3 comprises 16 residues. CDR3 DNA: TGTGCCAGCAGCTTGAACGTGGGCAGAGTGAACACTGAAGCTTTCTTT. Its protein product is CASSLNVGRVNTEAFF.

The chain is built from TRBV2 and TRBJ1-2, with no clear D. The CDR3 is made up of 12 amino acids. The V end lost 10 bases, the J end lost 3 bases, and 12 bases lay between the germline ends. Germline CDR1 and CDR2: SNHLY and FYNNEI. The CDR3 coding sequence is TGTGCCACGTACTCAGGCGACTATGGCTACACCTTC. It translates to CATYSGDYGYTF.

The chain uses TRBV4-1 and TRBJ2-3; the match to TRBD1 covers 8 bases. The CDR3 has 18 residues. The germline gives CDR1 MGHRA, CDR2 YSYEKL. With 0 bases clipped from V and 8 bases from J, the junction kept 16 bases outside the gene matches. The CDR3 spells CASSQDRGTGQGLGTQYF. The CDR3 bases are TGCGCCAGCAGCCAAGATCGCGGGACAGGACAAGGATTAGGTACGCAGTATTTT.

The chain's CDR3 is CASSSRLATEAFF. In DNA form, the CDR3 reads TGTGCCAGCAGCTCCAGGCTGGCCACTGAAGCTTTCTTT. This chain links TRBV2 with TRBJ1-1; D unclear. V gave up 6 bases and J gave up 4 bases, with 12 bases separating them. CDR1 is SNHLY and CDR2 is FYNNEI in the germline V gene. CDR3 length: 13 amino acids.

V and J are TRBV11-2 and TRBJ2-2; D perhaps matches TRBD2 (5 bases). Trimming stripped 1 base from V and 2 bases from J, with 11 bases between. CDR1 is SGHAT and CDR2 is FQNNGV in the germline V gene. The CDR3 has 16 amino acids. CDR3 loop: CASSLGGPGNTGELFF. Written as DNA, the CDR3 is TGTGCCAGCAGCTTAGGAGGGCCCGGCAACACCGGGGAGCTGTTTTTT.

This clone has only a few counts. CDR3 protein: CASSLGQGSNQPQHF. CDR3 nucleotide sequence: TGTGCCAGCAGCCTGGGACAGGGAAGCAATCAGCCCCAGCATTTT. The V gene is TRBV7-8, the J gene TRBJ1-5; 9 bases fit TRBD1. In germline, CDR1 is SGHVS, CDR2 FQNEAQ. Trimming took 5 bases from V and 1 from J; bases not matched to a gene: 3. The CDR3 length is 15 residues.

This rearrangement joins TRBV4-2 to TRBJ2-2; no definite D call. Germline V gene lookup returns CDR1 LGHNA and CDR2 YNFKEQ. The CDR3 contains 17 residues. The V gene lost 0 bases and the J gene lost 3 bases, with 14 bases spanning the gap. As DNA, the CDR3 is TGTGCCAGCAGCCAAGATGTTGGTCAGGCTGACACCGGGGAGCTGTTTTTT. It codes for CASSQDVGQADTGELFF.

This clone was seen a handful of times. The V call is TRBV7-9, the J call TRBJ1-5, with 7 bases matching TRBD1. J lost 6 bases, V lost 8 bases, and 7 bases had no gene match. The CDR3 contains 13 residues. The germline gives CDR1 SEHNR, CDR2 FQNEAQ (reference sequence). The CDR3 DNA is TGTGCCAGCGGGCGGCAGGGGGGTCAGCCCCAGCATTTT. Amino acids: CASGRQGGQPQHF.

The V call is TRBV2, the J call TRBJ1-1, with TRBD1 matching over 8 bases. CDR1 is SNHLY, CDR2 FYNNEI, per germline. The CDR3 loop spans 15 amino acids. V shed 5 bases and J 1 base; nucleotides not matched to a gene: 6. CDR3 loop: CASSRRGPTNTEAFF. The CDR3 DNA is TGTGCCAGCAGTCGCAGGGGGCCAACGAACACTGAAGCTTTCTTT.